This T cell receptor (beta chain) comes out of a study of T-cell reconstitution after alpha-beta-depleted transplantation in children. Unique molecular identifiers were used to barcode this TCRbeta library. TCRdb reanalysed the PCR reads using MiXCR and keeps one entry per CDR3 protein. The sample has hundreds of thousands of distinct CDR3 sequences, 8.5% to 10% seen once. Germline V gene data show CDR1 as SQVTM and CDR2 as ANQGSEA. V was shortened by 7 bases and J by 1 base, with 13 bases between the two germline ends. This CDR3 has 13 amino acids. This clonotype has ten or more counts. The input for sequencing was PBMCs from the stem cell graft donor, taken from the stem cell graft. The receptor's source is a human donor who donated a stem cell graft to a child with acute lymphoblastic leukemia. This rearrangement joins TRBV29-1 to TRBJ1-1, with a tentative D call TRBD1 (6 bases). Written as DNA, the CDR3 is TGCAGCGGCCAACAGGGATCGAACACTGAAGCTTTCTTT. Translation: CSGQQGSNTEAFF.